The following is a TCR beta chain sequence with its context. It has no known antigen specificity. No much larger clone is present one base from it, and per-base qualities are unavailable. These data belong to a study of control samples from healthy donors and cancer patients (TCRdb year 2020). Libraries were built with the immunoSEQ multiplex PCR assay. Held by TCRdb, this immuneACCESS table contains in-frame sequences only and omits some clones. Under half of the omission traces to an unresolved V gene where checked; the cause of the rest is unknown. This sample comprises approximately 49,000 clones, about nine tenths of them detected only once. 1.6% of the sample lies in the top ten. Trimming at the junction amounts to 3 bases on V and 0 bases on J, and the germline ends lie 14 bases apart. For CDR1 and CDR2, the germline V gene lists MGHRA and YSYEKL. The CDR3 runs 17 amino acids, cysteine and phenylalanine included. Only CDR3 DNA is held: 51 bases, read in frame from base 1.

Sequenced sample: PBMCs. The sequence joins TRBV4-1 to TRBJ2-2; there is no confident call for the D gene. The TCR was taken from a man in his forties with colorectal cancer. The DNA sequence is given as TGCGCCAGCAGCCAGGCCGGACCCTTCTCGAACACCGGGGAGCTGTTTTTT. Translation gives CASSQAGPFSNTGELFF.